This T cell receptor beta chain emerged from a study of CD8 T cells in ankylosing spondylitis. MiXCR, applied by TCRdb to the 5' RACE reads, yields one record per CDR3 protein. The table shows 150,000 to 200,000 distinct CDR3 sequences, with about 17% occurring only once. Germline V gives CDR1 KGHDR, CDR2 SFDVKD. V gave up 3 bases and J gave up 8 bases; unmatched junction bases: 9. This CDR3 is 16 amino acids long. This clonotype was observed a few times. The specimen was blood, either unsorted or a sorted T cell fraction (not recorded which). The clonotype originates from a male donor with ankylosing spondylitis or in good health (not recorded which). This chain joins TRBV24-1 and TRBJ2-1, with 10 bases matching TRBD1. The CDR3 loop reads CATSDPPVTGGDEQFF. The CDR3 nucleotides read TGTGCCACCAGTGATCCCCCCGTGACAGGGGGCGATGAGCAGTTCTTC.